A selection of T cell receptor beta chains follows, all from one sample in a study of cytomegalovirus exposure and HLA in healthy donors. Profiled with immunoSEQ multiplex PCR; TCRdb holds only in-frame clones, not every one. Altogether some 84,000 clones are present, around 74% being singletons, with the ten largest covering approximately 2%. Sequenced: PBMCs. Every receptor here comes from a boy younger than 18 in good health and CMV-seronegative. The CDR3 runs from the conserved cysteine through the conserved F or W. The order of the fields is clone size, J gene, D gene, V gene, CDR3 DNA, CDR3 protein. The D gene is left open where the match is weak. The size field is filled for only some rows; it gives once, few, many or a size class.

abundance: .
j_gene: TRBJ2-1
d_gene: TRBD2
v_gene: TRBV2
CDR3nt: TGTGCCAGCAGTGAACGGCTAGCGGGGGGGCGAGGAAACAATGAGCAGTTCTTC
CDR3aa: CASSERLAGGRGNNEQFF

abundance: .
j_gene: TRBJ2-1
d_gene: TRBD2
v_gene: TRBV10-3
CDR3nt: TGTGCCATCAGTAAAGGACTAGCGGGAGAGGAAAATGAGCAGTTCTTC
CDR3aa: CAISKGLAGEENEQFF

abundance: .
j_gene: TRBJ2-7
d_gene: TRBD2
v_gene: TRBV6-5
CDR3nt: TGTGCCAGCAGTTACGATCTAGCGGGGGATCCGTACTTC
CDR3aa: CASSYDLAGDPYF

abundance: .
j_gene: TRBJ2-7
d_gene: .
v_gene: TRBV28
CDR3nt: TGTGCCAGCAGCCGCCCCCCAGGGGTCTCCTACGAGCAGTACTTC
CDR3aa: CASSRPPGVSYEQYF

abundance: .
j_gene: TRBJ1-2
d_gene: .
v_gene: TRBV6-1
CDR3nt: TGTGCCAGCAGGACAGGATATTACTATGGCTACACCTTC
CDR3aa: CASRTGYYYGYTF

abundance: .
j_gene: TRBJ1-2
d_gene: .
v_gene: TRBV4-3
CDR3nt: TGCGCCAGCAGCCACACAGGGTTTAATATCGATGGCTACACCTTC
CDR3aa: CASSHTGFNIDGYTF

abundance: few
j_gene: TRBJ1-3
d_gene: .
v_gene: TRBV4-3
CDR3nt: TGCGCCAGCAGCCAAGATCTAGCTGGAAACACCATATATTTT
CDR3aa: CASSQDLAGNTIYF

abundance: .
j_gene: TRBJ1-2
d_gene: TRBD1
v_gene: TRBV6-5
CDR3nt: TGTGCCAGCAGATCACCGGGACAGAACTATGGCTACACCTTC
CDR3aa: CASRSPGQNYGYTF

abundance: .
j_gene: TRBJ2-3
d_gene: TRBD2
v_gene: TRBV28
CDR3nt: TGTGCCAGCAGCCATATCGGGACTAGCGGCCTTTTCACAGATACGCAGTATTTT
CDR3aa: CASSHIGTSGLFTDTQYF

abundance: .
j_gene: TRBJ1-2
d_gene: .
v_gene: TRBV29-1
CDR3nt: TGCAGCGTTGCTTCTTCAGACTATGGCTACACCTTC
CDR3aa: CSVASSDYGYTF

abundance: .
j_gene: TRBJ2-6
d_gene: .
v_gene: TRBV6-5
CDR3nt: TGTGCCAGCAGTCCCGCGGCGTCTGGGGCCAACGTCCTGACTTTC
CDR3aa: CASSPAASGANVLTF

abundance: .
j_gene: TRBJ1-2
d_gene: TRBD1
v_gene: TRBV4-1
CDR3nt: TGCGCCAGCAGCCTTCCGTCAGGGGGACCAAACTATGGCTACACCTTC
CDR3aa: CASSLPSGGPNYGYTF

abundance: .
j_gene: TRBJ2-1
d_gene: .
v_gene: TRBV4-3
CDR3nt: TGCGCCAGCAGCCAAGAGGTGGGGACATTCCGCAATGAGCAGTTCTTC
CDR3aa: CASSQEVGTFRNEQFF

abundance: .
j_gene: TRBJ1-1
d_gene: .
v_gene: TRBV6-5
CDR3nt: TGTGCCAGCAGTTATACAGGGTGGGGCATGAACACTGAAGCTTTCTTT
CDR3aa: CASSYTGWGMNTEAFF

abundance: .
j_gene: TRBJ1-2
d_gene: .
v_gene: TRBV4-3
CDR3nt: TGCGCCAGCAGCCAGCTGGGCAGGCCGGATATTGGCTACACCTTC
CDR3aa: CASSQLGRPDIGYTF

abundance: .
j_gene: TRBJ2-7
d_gene: .
v_gene: TRBV10-3
CDR3nt: TGTGCCATCAGTGAGAGGGGAGGCTACGAGCAGTACTTC
CDR3aa: CAISERGGYEQYF

abundance: .
j_gene: TRBJ2-2
d_gene: TRBD2
v_gene: TRBV7-6
CDR3nt: TGTGCCAGCAGCCCCAACCTTCAACTAGCGGGAGAAGGAGCCGGGGAGCTGTTTTTT
CDR3aa: CASSPNLQLAGEGAGELFF

abundance: .
j_gene: TRBJ1-5
d_gene: .
v_gene: TRBV7-9
CDR3nt: TGTGCCAGCAGTATGGGCATCTCTAGCAATCAGCCCCAGCATTTT
CDR3aa: CASSMGISSNQPQHF

abundance: few
j_gene: TRBJ1-2
d_gene: .
v_gene: TRBV7-9
CDR3nt: TGTGCCAGCAGCATACAAGCTAACTATGGCTACACCTTC
CDR3aa: CASSIQANYGYTF

abundance: .
j_gene: TRBJ2-7
d_gene: .
v_gene: TRBV27
CDR3nt: TGTGCCAGCAGTCCGCAGGGGTCCTACGAGCAGTACTTC
CDR3aa: CASSPQGSYEQYF

abundance: .
j_gene: TRBJ1-2
d_gene: .
v_gene: TRBV19
CDR3nt: TGTGCCAGACCCCCGTGCCAGTTGGGCTACACCTTC
CDR3aa: CARPPCQLGYTF

abundance: .
j_gene: TRBJ1-1
d_gene: TRBD1
v_gene: TRBV29-1
CDR3nt: TGCAGCGTCTCGAGGGACAGGGGCACTGAAGCTTTCTTT
CDR3aa: CSVSRDRGTEAFF

abundance: .
j_gene: TRBJ1-5
d_gene: TRBD1
v_gene: TRBV6-5
CDR3nt: TGTGCCAGCAGCTCGGGACAGGGGCATCAGCCCCAGCATTTT
CDR3aa: CASSSGQGHQPQHF

abundance: .
j_gene: TRBJ1-2
d_gene: .
v_gene: TRBV28
CDR3nt: TGTGCCAGCAGTAACCTCCTGGGGGGCTATGGCTACACCTTC
CDR3aa: CASSNLLGGYGYTF

abundance: .
j_gene: TRBJ2-7
d_gene: TRBD1
v_gene: TRBV5-4
CDR3nt: TGTGCCAGCAGCCCGAAGGGACAGTCCTACGAGCAGTACTTC
CDR3aa: CASSPKGQSYEQYF

abundance: .
j_gene: TRBJ1-2
d_gene: TRBD1
v_gene: TRBV25-1
CDR3nt: TGTGCCAGCAGACACAGGGGGGAGGCCAACTATGGCTACACCTTC
CDR3aa: CASRHRGEANYGYTF

abundance: .
j_gene: TRBJ1-2
d_gene: .
v_gene: TRBV5-6
CDR3nt: TGTGCCAGCAGCTTGGCAGGGGCCGCCCTAGGGGGTGGCTACACCTTC
CDR3aa: CASSLAGAALGGGYTF

abundance: .
j_gene: TRBJ2-1
d_gene: .
v_gene: TRBV4-3
CDR3nt: TGCGCCAGCAGCCACGACCCAACTATCTACAATGAGCAGTTCTTC
CDR3aa: CASSHDPTIYNEQFF

abundance: .
j_gene: TRBJ2-1
d_gene: TRBD2
v_gene: TRBV4-3
CDR3nt: TGCGCCAGCAGCCACTTTCCCCCGGGACTAGCGGATAGCTCCTACAATGAGCAGTTCTTC
CDR3aa: CASSHFPPGLADSSYNEQFF

abundance: .
j_gene: TRBJ1-3
d_gene: TRBD1
v_gene: TRBV7-8
CDR3nt: TGTGCCAGCAGCAGCTTCGGACAGGGGGCTGGAAACACCATATATTTT
CDR3aa: CASSSFGQGAGNTIYF

abundance: .
j_gene: TRBJ2-7
d_gene: TRBD1
v_gene: TRBV25-1
CDR3nt: TGTGCCAGCAGTGCTGGGACAGGTGCTCGGGAGCAGTACTTC
CDR3aa: CASSAGTGAREQYF

abundance: .
j_gene: TRBJ1-4
d_gene: .
v_gene: TRBV2
CDR3nt: TGTGCCAGCCTTAATGAAAAACTGTTTTTT
CDR3aa: CASLNEKLFF

abundance: .
j_gene: TRBJ2-7
d_gene: .
v_gene: TRBV7-8
CDR3nt: TGTGCCAGCAGCTTAGCTCTAGTATCCTACGAGCAGTACTTC
CDR3aa: CASSLALVSYEQYF

abundance: .
j_gene: TRBJ1-5
d_gene: .
v_gene: TRBV28
CDR3nt: TGTGCCAGCAGCGTGGGACAACGCAATCAGCCCCAGCATTTT
CDR3aa: CASSVGQRNQPQHF

abundance: .
j_gene: TRBJ2-7
d_gene: TRBD2
v_gene: TRBV5-1
CDR3nt: TGCGCCAGCAGCTTCGCGGGACTAGCGGAGCCTTTCTCCTACGAGCAGTACTTC
CDR3aa: CASSFAGLAEPFSYEQYF

abundance: .
j_gene: TRBJ1-5
d_gene: TRBD1
v_gene: TRBV7-2
CDR3nt: TGTGCCAGCAGCTCCGGGACAGGGAGCAATCAGCCCCAGCATTTT
CDR3aa: CASSSGTGSNQPQHF

abundance: few
j_gene: TRBJ2-7
d_gene: .
v_gene: TRBV6-1
CDR3nt: TGTGCCAGCAGTCAAGATCTCCTAGCGAGGTCCTACGAGCAGTACTTC
CDR3aa: CASSQDLLARSYEQYF

abundance: .
j_gene: TRBJ1-2
d_gene: TRBD1
v_gene: TRBV7-9
CDR3nt: TGTGCCAGCAGCTCCCAGGACAGGGACAAAAACTATGGCTACACCTTC
CDR3aa: CASSSQDRDKNYGYTF

abundance: .
j_gene: TRBJ1-1
d_gene: .
v_gene: TRBV4-1
CDR3nt: TGCGCCAGCAGCCATCCGGGGGGGGTAGGTACCACTGAAGCTTTCTTT
CDR3aa: CASSHPGGVGTTEAFF

abundance: once
j_gene: TRBJ2-1
d_gene: TRBD2
v_gene: TRBV9
CDR3nt: TGTGCCAGCAGCCCCTGGGGACTAGCAGATTACAATGAGCAGTTCTTC
CDR3aa: CASSPWGLADYNEQFF

abundance: .
j_gene: TRBJ2-7
d_gene: TRBD1
v_gene: TRBV5-4
CDR3nt: TGTGCCAGCAGCTCGCTGACAGGGTCCTACGAGCAGTACTTC
CDR3aa: CASSSLTGSYEQYF

abundance: .
j_gene: TRBJ2-7
d_gene: TRBD2
v_gene: TRBV11-2
CDR3nt: TGTGCCAGCAGCTTAGCCGGGGGGGCGATTAACTACGAGCAGTACTTC
CDR3aa: CASSLAGGAINYEQYF

abundance: .
j_gene: TRBJ2-7
d_gene: .
v_gene: TRBV7-8
CDR3nt: TGTGCCAGCAGCTCCGAGGAGGAGACAGGCTCCTACGAGCAGTACTTC
CDR3aa: CASSSEEETGSYEQYF

abundance: .
j_gene: TRBJ1-2
d_gene: .
v_gene: TRBV5-1
CDR3nt: TGCGCCAGCAGCTCAACGGGCCGGGGGGATGGCTACACCTTC
CDR3aa: CASSSTGRGDGYTF

abundance: .
j_gene: TRBJ2-7
d_gene: TRBD1
v_gene: TRBV27
CDR3nt: TGTGCCAGCAGTTTATTTCAGGGGGCCTCCTACGAGCAGTACTTC
CDR3aa: CASSLFQGASYEQYF

abundance: .
j_gene: TRBJ2-7
d_gene: TRBD1
v_gene: TRBV6-5
CDR3nt: TGTGCCAGCAGTTACTCGATAAGGGGGCGCAACGAGCAGTACTTC
CDR3aa: CASSYSIRGRNEQYF